The 12 T cell receptor beta chains below all came from one sample that was sequenced in a study of blood T cell repertoires in COVID-19 (TCRdb year 2020). The library was prepared using the immunoSEQ multiplex PCR assay. TCRdb stores this immuneACCESS table with in-frame sequences only. Part of the clones is absent; in the studies checked, under half of the shortfall reflects unresolved V genes, and no reason is known for the rest. Across this sample there are 150,000 to 160,000 clones, with 91% seen only once. The ten most abundant clones make up roughly 0.54% of the sample. Sequences were obtained from peripheral blood. The receptors were sampled from a middle-aged man with acute or convalescent COVID-19.

In this sample, this clone turned up once. This rearrangement joins TRBV3-1 (or the pseudogene TRBV3-2) to TRBJ1-2; D unresolved. Germline V gives CDR1 LGHDT, CDR2 YNNKEL (reference sequence). The length of the CDR3 is 12 residues. Trimming shortened V by 1 base and J by 5 bases, and 5 bases separated the two germline ends. Here the CDR3 DNA reads TGTGCCAGCAGCCAAGGCGGGTATGGCTACACCTTC. It encodes CASSQGGYGYTF.

V gene TRBV5-1 combines with J gene TRBJ2-3; 7 bases map to TRBD1. Germline V gene lookup returns CDR1 SGHRS and CDR2 YFSETQ. This CDR3 region has 14 residues. V was clipped by 3 bases and J by 4 bases; unmatched bases: 5. The CDR3 reads CASSSGQVSDTQYF. The CDR3 DNA sequence: TGCGCCAGCAGCTCTGGACAGGTTTCAGATACGCAGTATTTT.

V gene TRBV9 combines with J gene TRBJ2-3, with D possibly TRBD2 on 6 matching bases. V dropped 3 bases and J dropped 2 bases, with 19 bases sitting between them. The CDR3 has 17 residues. CDR1 is SGDLS, CDR2 YYNGEE, per germline. The CDR3 DNA reads TGTGCCAGCAGCGCGGATAATGGGGGGTCCCTCACAGATACGCAGTATTTT. Protein: CASSADNGGSLTDTQYF.

The chain employs TRBV28 and TRBJ2-3; the match to TRBD2 covers 7 bases. V lost 2 bases, J lost 2 bases, and 16 bases stayed unmatched. The germline V gene encodes CDR1 MDHEN and CDR2 SYDVKM. This CDR3 region has 19 residues. The CDR3 loop reads CASSLNSGGRGVYTDTQYF. In DNA form, the CDR3 reads TGTGCCAGCAGTTTAAATTCCGGTGGGAGGGGAGTTTACACAGATACGCAGTATTTT. Based on the CDR3 plus reference TRBV28 and TRBJ2-3, the full variable domain is DVKVTQSSRYLVKRTGEKVFLECVQDMDHENMFWYRQDPGLGLRLIYFSYDVKMKEKGDIPEGYSVSREKKERFSLILESASTNQTSMYLCASSLNSGGRGVYTDTQYFGPGTRLTVL.

The gene calls are TRBV11-2 and TRBJ2-1; 15 nucleotides align to TRBD2. J lost 7 bases, V lost 1 base, and 8 bases had no gene match. The CDR3 length is 18 residues. Looked up from germline, CDR1 is SGHAT and CDR2 is FQNNGV. CDR3 sequence (DNA): TGTGCCAGCAGCTTAGCTTACGCCGGGACTAGCGGGAGGAATGAGCAGTTCTTC. Amino acids: CASSLAYAGTSGRNEQFF.

In DNA form, the CDR3 reads TGTGCCAGCTCACCACCTGGGCGGGGAGGATTGGAGCAGTACTTC. This encodes CASSPPGRGGLEQYF. This chain joins TRBV18 and TRBJ2-7, with D perhaps matching TRBD2 (6 bases). The germline V gene encodes CDR1 KGHSH and CDR2 LQKENI. Trimming took off 0 bases at V and 7 bases at J, with 16 bases between the two ends. CDR3 length equals 15 residues.

The chain links TRBV6-4 to TRBJ1-3; 9 nucleotides line up with TRBD1. CDR1 is MRHNA, CDR2 SNTAGT, per germline. Trimming removed 7 bases from V and 3 bases from J; junction bases left unmatched: 4. The CDR3 consists of 14 residues. In DNA form, the CDR3 reads TGTGCCAGCAACCGACAGGGGGTTGGAAACACCATATATTTT. Amino acids: CASNRQGVGNTIYF.

This chain uses TRBV30 with TRBJ1-4; D might be TRBD1 (5 bases). The CDR3 runs 12 residues. V lost 6 bases and J 5 bases, leaving 10 bases between the germline ends. CDR1 and CDR2 from the germline V gene are GTSNPN and SVGIG (reference sequence). CDR3 in DNA: TGTGCCTGTAGGGACTACAATGAAAAACTGTTTTTT. Translated, it gives CACRDYNEKLFF.

This rearrangement joins TRBV9 to TRBJ2-1, with D uncertain. CDR1 is SGDLS, CDR2 YYNGEE, per germline. Trimming stripped 0 bases from V and 0 bases from J, with 7 bases between. The CDR3 is made up of 15 amino acids. DNA for the CDR3: TGTGCCAGCAGCGTAGTCCCGGGCTCCTACAATGAGCAGTTCTTC. It is translated as CASSVVPGSYNEQFF.

The V gene is TRBV21-1, the J gene TRBJ2-5; the table's D call TRBD1 went unverified against the DNA. TRBV21-1 is listed as a pseudogene. CDR3 size: 15 residues. This chain's CDR3 is CASRKGGQVYGTQYF. The CDR3 region has the DNA TGTGCCAGCAGAAAAGGGGGACAAGTCTATGGGACCCAGTACTTC.

The chain links TRBV18 to TRBJ2-1; 7 bases map to TRBD1. V trimming: 3 bases; J trimming: 8 bases; junction bases outside the gene matches: 13. From germline, CDR1 is KGHSH and CDR2 LQKENI. CDR3 length equals 16 residues. The CDR3 sequence: CASSPDDRVIFHEQFF. DNA for the CDR3: TGTGCCAGCTCACCTGACGACAGGGTTATCTTCCATGAGCAGTTCTTC.

The chain combines TRBV5-1 with TRBJ2-2; 9 bases map to TRBD2. The germline CDR1 and CDR2 sequences are SGHRS and YFSETQ. This CDR3 is built from 15 residues. J gave up 6 bases and V 3 bases, and 6 bases lay outside the gene matches. The CDR3 coding sequence is TGCGCCAGCAGCTCACGGACTAGCGCGGCCGGGGAGCTGTTTTTT. Translation: CASSSRTSAAGELFF. The full variable domain, completed using reference TRBV5-1 and TRBJ2-2, is KAGVTQTPRYLIKTRGQQVTLSCSPISGHRSVSWYQQTPGQGLQFLFEYFSETQRNKGNFPGRFSGRQFSNSRSEMNVSTLELGDSALYLCASSSRTSAAGELFFGEGSRLTVL.